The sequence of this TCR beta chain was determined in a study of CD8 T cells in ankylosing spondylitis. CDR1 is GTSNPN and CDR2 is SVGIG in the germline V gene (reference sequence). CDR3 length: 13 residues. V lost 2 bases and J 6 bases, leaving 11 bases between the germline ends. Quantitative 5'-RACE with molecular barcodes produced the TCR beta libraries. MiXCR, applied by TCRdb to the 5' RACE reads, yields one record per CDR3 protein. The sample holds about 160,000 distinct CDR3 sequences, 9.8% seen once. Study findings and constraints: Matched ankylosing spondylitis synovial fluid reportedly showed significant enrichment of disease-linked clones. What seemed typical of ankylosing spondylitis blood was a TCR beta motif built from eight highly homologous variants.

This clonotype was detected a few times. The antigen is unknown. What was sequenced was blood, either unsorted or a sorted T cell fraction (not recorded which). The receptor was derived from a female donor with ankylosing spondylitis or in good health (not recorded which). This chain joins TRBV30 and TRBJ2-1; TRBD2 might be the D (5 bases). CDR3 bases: TGTGCCTGGAGTAGTTCGGGATTCAATGAGCAGTTCTTC. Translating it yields CAWSSSGFNEQFF.